This TCR beta chain was profiled in a study of T cells after posttransplantation cyclophosphamide. General study findings and limits: TRB clonality was highly associated with recipient CMV seropositivity and reactivation. Later blood repertoires were often dominated by clones from the donor CD8+ memory compartment.

A word on this clone: What it binds is unknown.

Sampled 1 year posttransplant, controls received myeloablative marrow transplants, methotrexate and a calcineurin inhibitor. Only in-frame clones appear in the TCRdb table, and some are missing; sequencing was by immunoSEQ multiplex PCR. The sample comprises 9,500 to 10,000 clones, approximately 88% of which are singletons, and roughly 29% rests with the top ten. The germline gives CDR1 LGHNT, CDR2 FRNRAP. V trimming: 0 bases; J trimming: 1 base; junction bases outside the gene matches: 8. The CDR3 contains 17 residues. This chain links TRBV12-5 with TRBJ2-7; 8 bases align to TRBD2. This receptor was identified in a male patient between 25 and 40 years old who received an allogeneic stem cell transplant from an unrelated donor, was CMV-positive, and had no GVHD. Some T cells may possibly be graft donor cells. Sample: PBMCs, taken after an allogeneic stem cell transplant with a calcineurin inhibitor and methotrexate. CDR3 in DNA: TGTGCTAGTGGTTTGGTAGGAGTGACTAGCGATTCCTACGAGCAGTACTTC. It encodes CASGLVGVTSDSYEQYF.